This T cell receptor beta chain was sequenced in a study of OX40 agonist ivuxolimab in advanced cancers. Trimming shortened V by 3 bases and J by 3 bases, and 8 bases separated the two germline ends. This CDR3 is built from 13 residues. The germline V gene has CDR1 SGDLS and CDR2 YYNGEE. As concerns this clone: Its antigen remains unknown.

Overall study results and limits: Antigen specificity was not determined for the expanded peripheral T cells.

Repertoires were generated with immunoSEQ multiplex PCR, while TCRdb's copy carries only in-frame clones and drops some. The sample records around 84,000 clones, 94% being singletons. The chain is built from TRBV9 and TRBJ2-3; possibly TRBD2 for D (5 bases). The receptor comes from an adult with an advanced solid tumor such as melanoma, head and neck, liver or kidney cancer. Specimen: CD4+ or CD8+ T cells sorted from blood, collected in a trial of the OX40 agonist ivuxolimab. DNA of the CDR3: TGTGCCAGCAGCGCTACTAGGACAGATACGCAGTATTTT. This gives the protein CASSATRTDTQYF.